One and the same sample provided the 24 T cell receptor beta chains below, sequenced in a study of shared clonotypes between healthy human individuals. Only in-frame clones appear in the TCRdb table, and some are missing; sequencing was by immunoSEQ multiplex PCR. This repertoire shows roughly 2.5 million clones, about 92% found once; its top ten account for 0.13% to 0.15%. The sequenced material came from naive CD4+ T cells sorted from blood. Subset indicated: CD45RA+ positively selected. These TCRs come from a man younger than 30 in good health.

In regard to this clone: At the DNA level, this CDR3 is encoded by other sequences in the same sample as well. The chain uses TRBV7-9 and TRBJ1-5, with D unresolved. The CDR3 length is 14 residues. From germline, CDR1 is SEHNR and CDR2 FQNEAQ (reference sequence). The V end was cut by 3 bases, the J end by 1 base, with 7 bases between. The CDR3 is CASSLSESNQPQHF. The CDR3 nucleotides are TGTGCCAGCAGCTTGTCAGAGAGCAATCAGCCCCAGCATTTT.

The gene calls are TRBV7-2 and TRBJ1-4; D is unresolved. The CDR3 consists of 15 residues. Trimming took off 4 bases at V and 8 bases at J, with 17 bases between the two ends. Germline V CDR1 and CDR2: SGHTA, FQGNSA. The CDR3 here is CASSSNRGIEEKLFF. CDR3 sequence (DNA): TGTGCCAGCAGCTCTAATCGTGGGATAGAAGAAAAACTGTTTTTT.

CDR3 amino acids: CASSPTVRTVVFF. The DNA for the CDR3 is TGTGCCAGCAGCCCGACCGTCCGGACAGTGGTGTTCTTC. V is TRBV11-2 and J is TRBJ2-1; possibly TRBD1 for D (6 bases). The germline CDR1 and CDR2 sequences are SGHAT and FQNNGV. Trimming shortened V by 5 bases and J by 15 bases, and 20 bases separated the two germline ends. The CDR3 length is 13 residues. The full variable domain, in which reference TRBV11-2 and TRBJ2-1 provide the parts outside the CDR3, is EAGVAQSPRYKIIEKRQSVAFWCNPISGHATLYWYQQILGQGPKLLIQFQNNGVVDDSQLPKDRFSAERLKGVDSTLKIQPAKLEDSAVYLCASSPTVRTVVFFGPGTRLTVL.

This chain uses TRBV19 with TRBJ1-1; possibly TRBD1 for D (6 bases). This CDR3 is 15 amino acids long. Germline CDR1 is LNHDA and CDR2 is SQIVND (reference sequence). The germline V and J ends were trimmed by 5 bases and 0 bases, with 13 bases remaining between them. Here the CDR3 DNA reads TGTGCCAGTAGTTCCTACACAGGGATGAACACTGAAGCTTTCTTT. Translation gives CASSSYTGMNTEAFF.

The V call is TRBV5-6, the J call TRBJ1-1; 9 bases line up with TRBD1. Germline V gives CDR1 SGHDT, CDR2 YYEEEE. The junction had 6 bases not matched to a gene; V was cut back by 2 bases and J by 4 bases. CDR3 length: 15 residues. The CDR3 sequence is CASSFTGGLGTEAFF. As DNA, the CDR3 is TGTGCCAGCAGCTTCACAGGGGGCTTGGGCACTGAAGCTTTCTTT.

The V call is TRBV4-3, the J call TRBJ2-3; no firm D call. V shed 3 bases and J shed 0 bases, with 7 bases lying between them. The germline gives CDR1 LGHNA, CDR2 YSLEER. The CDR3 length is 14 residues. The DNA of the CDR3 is TGCGCCAGCAGCCATGACCAGAGCACAGATACGCAGTATTTT. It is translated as CASSHDQSTDTQYF.

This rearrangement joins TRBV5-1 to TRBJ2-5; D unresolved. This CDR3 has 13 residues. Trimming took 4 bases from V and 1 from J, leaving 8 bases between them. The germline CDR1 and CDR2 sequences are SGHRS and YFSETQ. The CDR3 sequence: CASSEVSQETQYF. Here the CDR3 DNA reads TGCGCCAGCAGCGAAGTCTCCCAAGAGACCCAGTACTTC.

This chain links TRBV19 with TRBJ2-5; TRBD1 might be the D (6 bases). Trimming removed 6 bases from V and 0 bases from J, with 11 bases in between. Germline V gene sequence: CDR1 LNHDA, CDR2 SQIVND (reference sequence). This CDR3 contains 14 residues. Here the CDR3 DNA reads TGTGCCAGTAGGGGCCGGGACAACCAAGAGACCCAGTACTTC. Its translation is CASRGRDNQETQYF.

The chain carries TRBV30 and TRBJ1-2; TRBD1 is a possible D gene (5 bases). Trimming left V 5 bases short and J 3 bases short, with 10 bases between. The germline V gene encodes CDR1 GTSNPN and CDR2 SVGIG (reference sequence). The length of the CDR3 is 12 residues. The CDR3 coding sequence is TGTGCCTGGTTACAGGTCTACTATGGCTACACCTTC. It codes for CAWLQVYYGYTF.

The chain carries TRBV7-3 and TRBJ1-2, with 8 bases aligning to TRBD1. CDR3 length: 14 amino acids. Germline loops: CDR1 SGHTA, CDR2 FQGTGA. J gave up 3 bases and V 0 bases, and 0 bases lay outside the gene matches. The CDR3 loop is CASSLTGQDYGYTF. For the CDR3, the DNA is TGTGCCAGCAGCTTAACGGGACAGGACTATGGCTACACCTTC.

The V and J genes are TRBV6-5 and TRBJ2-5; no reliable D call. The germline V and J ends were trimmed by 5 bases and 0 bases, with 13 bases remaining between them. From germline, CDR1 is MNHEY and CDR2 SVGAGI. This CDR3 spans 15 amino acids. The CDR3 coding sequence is TGTGCCAGCAGTCCCGGGCAAACGTACCAAGAGACCCAGTACTTC. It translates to CASSPGQTYQETQYF.

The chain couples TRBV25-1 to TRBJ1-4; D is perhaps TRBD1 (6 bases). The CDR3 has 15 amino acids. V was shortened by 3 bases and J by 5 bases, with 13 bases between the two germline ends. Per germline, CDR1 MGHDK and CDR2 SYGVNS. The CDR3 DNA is TGTGCCAGCAGTGATTCTGGTCAGGGGAATGAAAAACTGTTTTTT. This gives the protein CASSDSGQGNEKLFF.

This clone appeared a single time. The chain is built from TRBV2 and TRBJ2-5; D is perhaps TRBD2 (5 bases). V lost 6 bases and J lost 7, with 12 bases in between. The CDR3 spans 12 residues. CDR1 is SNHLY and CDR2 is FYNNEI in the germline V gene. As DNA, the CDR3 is TGTGCCAGCAGACTAGGTTTTGTGACCCAGTACTTC. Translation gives CASRLGFVTQYF.

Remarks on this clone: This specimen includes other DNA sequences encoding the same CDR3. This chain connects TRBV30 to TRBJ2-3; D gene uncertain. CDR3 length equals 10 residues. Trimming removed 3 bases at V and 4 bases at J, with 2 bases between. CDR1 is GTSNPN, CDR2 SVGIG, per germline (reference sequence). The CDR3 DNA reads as TGTGCCTGGAGCGCAGATACGCAGTATTTT. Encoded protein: CAWSADTQYF.

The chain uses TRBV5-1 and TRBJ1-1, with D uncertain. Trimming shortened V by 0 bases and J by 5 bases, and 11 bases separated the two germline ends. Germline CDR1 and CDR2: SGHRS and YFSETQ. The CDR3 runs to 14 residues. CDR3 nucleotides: TGCGCCAGCAGCTTGGCCGGTGGGGTAACTGAAGCTTTCTTT. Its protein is CASSLAGGVTEAFF. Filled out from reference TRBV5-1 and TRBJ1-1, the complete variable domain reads KAGVTQTPRYLIKTRGQQVTLSCSPISGHRSVSWYQQTPGQGLQFLFEYFSETQRNKGNFPGRFSGRQFSNSRSEMNVSTLELGDSALYLCASSLAGGVTEAFFGQGTRLTVV.

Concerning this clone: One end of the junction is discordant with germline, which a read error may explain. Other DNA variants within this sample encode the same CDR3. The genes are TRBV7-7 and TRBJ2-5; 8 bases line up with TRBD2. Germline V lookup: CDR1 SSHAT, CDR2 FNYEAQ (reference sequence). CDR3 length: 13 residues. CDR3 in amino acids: CASSLAGTETQYF. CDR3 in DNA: TGTGCTAGCAGCTTAGCGGGGACCGAGACCCAGTACTTC.

The CDR3 nucleotides read TGTGCCAGCAGCTTGTCCCCTAGCGGGAGTCCAGATACGCAGTATTTT. It specifies CASSLSPSGSPDTQYF. This chain connects TRBV5-4 to TRBJ2-3; 10 bases align to TRBD2. The CDR3 has 16 amino acids. Trimming removed 1 base from V and 4 bases from J; junction bases left unmatched: 6. Germline V CDR1 and CDR2: SGHNT, YYREEE (reference sequence).

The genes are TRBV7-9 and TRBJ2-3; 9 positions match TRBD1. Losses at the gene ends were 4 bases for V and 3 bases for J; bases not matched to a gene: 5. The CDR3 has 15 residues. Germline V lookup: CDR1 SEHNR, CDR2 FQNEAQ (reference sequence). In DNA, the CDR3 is TGTGCCAGCAGCTCCGGGACAGGGATGACAGATACGCAGTATTTT. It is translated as CASSSGTGMTDTQYF.

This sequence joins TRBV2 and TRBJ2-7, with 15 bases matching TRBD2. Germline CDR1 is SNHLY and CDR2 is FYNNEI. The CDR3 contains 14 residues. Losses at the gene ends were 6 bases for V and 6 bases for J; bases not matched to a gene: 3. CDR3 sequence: CASSRTSGGGEQYF. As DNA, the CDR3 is TGTGCCAGCAGCAGGACTAGCGGGGGGGGCGAGCAGTACTTC.

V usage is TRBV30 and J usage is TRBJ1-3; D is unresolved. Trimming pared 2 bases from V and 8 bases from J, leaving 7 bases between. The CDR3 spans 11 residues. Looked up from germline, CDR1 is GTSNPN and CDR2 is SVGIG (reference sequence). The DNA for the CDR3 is TGTGCCTGGAGTCCAGACCACACCATATATTTT. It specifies CAWSPDHTIYF.

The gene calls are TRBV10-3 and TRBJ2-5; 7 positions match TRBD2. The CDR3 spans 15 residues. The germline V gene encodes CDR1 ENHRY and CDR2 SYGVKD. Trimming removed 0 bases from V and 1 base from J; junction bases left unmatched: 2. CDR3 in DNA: TGTGCCATCAGTGAGTCCGGGACTACCCAAGAGACCCAGTACTTC. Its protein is CAISESGTTQETQYF.

CDR3 DNA: TGTGCCAGCAGTGAATATGCAGGGCTAAGAACAGATACGCAGTATTTT. It encodes CASSEYAGLRTDTQYF. The J gene is TRBJ2-3, the V gene TRBV25-1; possible D gene TRBD1, 5 bases. Germline assignment: CDR1 MGHDK and CDR2 SYGVNS. The CDR3 runs to 16 residues. Between the trimmed V and J ends, which lost 0 bases and 3 bases, there was a span of 13 bases.

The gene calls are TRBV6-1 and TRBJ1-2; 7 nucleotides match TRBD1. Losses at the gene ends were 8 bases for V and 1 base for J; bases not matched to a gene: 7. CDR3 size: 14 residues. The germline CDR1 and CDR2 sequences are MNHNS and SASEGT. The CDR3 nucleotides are TGTGCCAGCTCCAGACAGGGTCATAACTATGGCTACACCTTC. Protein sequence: CASSRQGHNYGYTF.

The CDR3 coding sequence is TGTGCCACCTTAGACAGGGACCGCGAAAAACTGTTTTTT. The encoded protein is CATLDRDREKLFF. The rearrangement links TRBV6-5 to TRBJ1-4; TRBD1 agrees at 7 bases. V gave up 10 bases and J gave up 8 bases; unmatched junction bases: 10. CDR1 and CDR2 (germline): MNHEY, SVGAGI. This CDR3 region has 13 residues.